Below, one T cell receptor (beta chain) is given with its context. The target antigen is unknown. Cultured CD4+ T cells had their DNA profiled by the Oncomine TCR Beta short-read assay. MiXCR, applied by TCRdb to the PCR reads, yields one record per CDR3 protein. The sample has about 3,000 distinct CDR3 sequences, 25% to 35% seen once. The data were taken from a study of vaccination and CD4 T cells after COVID-19. Study-level points and caveats: For convalescent patients, 304 of the 307 vaccine-specific clones analyzed were classified as spike mono-reactive.

The CDR3 contains 16 residues. Germline CDR1 MNHEY, CDR2 SMNVEV (reference sequence). Between the trimmed V and J ends, which lost 2 bases and 2 bases, there was a span of 13 bases. Treatment here: roughly ten-day PBMC culture with coronavirus spike peptide pools or control peptides (ViraFEST assay). CD4+ T lymphocytes from the unexposed donor were collected before the COVID-19 pandemic (2011-2018). This chain joins TRBV27 and TRBJ2-1, with D perhaps assigned TRBD1 or TRBD2 (7 bases each). The receptor's source is a human donor in good health. Sequencing was carried out using CD4+ T cells from blood, cultured in vitro. The DNA for the CDR3 is TGTGCCAGCAGTTTACGGGGGGACAGCCCCTACAATGAGCAGTTCTTC. Its protein is CASSLRGDSPYNEQFF.